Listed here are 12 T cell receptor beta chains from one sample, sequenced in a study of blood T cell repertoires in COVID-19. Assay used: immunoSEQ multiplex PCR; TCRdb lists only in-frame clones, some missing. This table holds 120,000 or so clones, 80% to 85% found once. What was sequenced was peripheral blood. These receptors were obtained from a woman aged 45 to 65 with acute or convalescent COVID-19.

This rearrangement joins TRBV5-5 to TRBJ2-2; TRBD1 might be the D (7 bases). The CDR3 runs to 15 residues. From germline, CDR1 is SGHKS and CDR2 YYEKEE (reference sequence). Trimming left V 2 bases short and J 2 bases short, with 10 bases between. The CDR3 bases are TGTGCCAGCAGCTTTGGAGGGGGCAACACCGGGGAGCTGTTTTTT. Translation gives CASSFGGGNTGELFF.

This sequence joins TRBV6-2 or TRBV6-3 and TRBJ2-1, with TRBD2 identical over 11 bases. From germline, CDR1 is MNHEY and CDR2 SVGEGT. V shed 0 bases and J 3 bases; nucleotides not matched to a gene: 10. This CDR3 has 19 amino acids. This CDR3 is CASSYSWLAGGLGYNEQFF. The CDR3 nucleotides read TGTGCCAGCAGTTACTCATGGCTAGCGGGAGGACTAGGCTACAATGAGCAGTTCTTC.

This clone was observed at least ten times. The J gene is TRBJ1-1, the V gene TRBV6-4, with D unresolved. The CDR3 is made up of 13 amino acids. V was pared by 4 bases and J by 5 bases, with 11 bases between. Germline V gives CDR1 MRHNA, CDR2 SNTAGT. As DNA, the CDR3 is TGTGCCAGCAGTGTGTCACCGAGGACTGAAGCTTTCTTT. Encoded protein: CASSVSPRTEAFF.

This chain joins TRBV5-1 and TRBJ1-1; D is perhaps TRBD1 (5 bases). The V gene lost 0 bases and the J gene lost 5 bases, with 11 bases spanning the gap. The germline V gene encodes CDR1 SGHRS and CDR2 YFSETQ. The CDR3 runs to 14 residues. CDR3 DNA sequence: TGCGCCAGCAGCTTGGGTGGGGGGGGAACTGAAGCTTTCTTT. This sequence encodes CASSLGGGGTEAFF.

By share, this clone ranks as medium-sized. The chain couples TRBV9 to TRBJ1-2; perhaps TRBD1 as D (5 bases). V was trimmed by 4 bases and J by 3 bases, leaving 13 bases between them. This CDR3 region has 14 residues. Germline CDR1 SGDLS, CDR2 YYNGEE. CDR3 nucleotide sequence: TGTGCCAGCAGCCCGGCGGGGGGGTACTATGGCTACACCTTC. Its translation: CASSPAGGYYGYTF.

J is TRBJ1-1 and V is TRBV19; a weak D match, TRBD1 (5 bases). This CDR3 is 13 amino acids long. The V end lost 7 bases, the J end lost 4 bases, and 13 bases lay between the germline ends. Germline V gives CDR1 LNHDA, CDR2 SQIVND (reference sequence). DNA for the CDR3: TGTGCCAGTAATCCGGCTAGGGGCACTGAAGCTTTCTTT. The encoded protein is CASNPARGTEAFF.

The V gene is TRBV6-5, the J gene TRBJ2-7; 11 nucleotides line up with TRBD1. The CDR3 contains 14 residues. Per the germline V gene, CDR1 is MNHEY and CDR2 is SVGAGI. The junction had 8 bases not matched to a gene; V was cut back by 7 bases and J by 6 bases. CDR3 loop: CASKLRDRGGEQYF. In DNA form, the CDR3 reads TGTGCCAGCAAACTACGGGACAGGGGGGGCGAGCAGTACTTC.

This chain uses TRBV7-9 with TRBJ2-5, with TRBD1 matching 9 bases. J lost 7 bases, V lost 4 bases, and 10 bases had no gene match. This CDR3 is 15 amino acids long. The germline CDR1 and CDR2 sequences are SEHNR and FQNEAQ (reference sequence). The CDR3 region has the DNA TGTGCCAGCAGCTCAGACAGGGGGGCTTGGGTGACCCAGTACTTC. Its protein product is CASSSDRGAWVTQYF.

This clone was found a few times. CDR3 DNA sequence: TGTGCCAGCAGCCAATTTTTAGGCGGGGCTGGCACCGGGGAGCTGTTTTTT. This gives the protein CASSQFLGGAGTGELFF. The chain recombines TRBV3-1 (or the pseudogene TRBV3-2) with TRBJ2-2; weak D call: TRBD2 (6 bases). V lost 2 bases and J 4 bases, leaving 17 bases between the germline ends. Looked up from germline, CDR1 is LGHDT and CDR2 is YNNKEL (reference sequence). The CDR3 consists of 17 residues.

In nucleotides, the CDR3 is TGCGCCAGCAGCTTGGAGGGAGACGAGCAGTACTTC. It encodes CASSLEGDEQYF. The chain employs TRBV5-1 and TRBJ2-7, with D possibly matching TRBD2 (5 bases). The CDR3 covers 12 residues. Germline V lookup: CDR1 SGHRS, CDR2 YFSETQ. V lost 0 bases, J lost 5 bases, and 6 bases lay in between.

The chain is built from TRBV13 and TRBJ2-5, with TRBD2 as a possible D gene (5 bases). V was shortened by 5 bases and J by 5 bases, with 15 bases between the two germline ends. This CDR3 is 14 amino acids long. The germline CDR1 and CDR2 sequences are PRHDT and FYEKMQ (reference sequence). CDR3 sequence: CASSLSAGVETQYF. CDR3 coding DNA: TGTGCCAGCAGCCTCTCGGCCGGGGTGGAGACCCAGTACTTC.

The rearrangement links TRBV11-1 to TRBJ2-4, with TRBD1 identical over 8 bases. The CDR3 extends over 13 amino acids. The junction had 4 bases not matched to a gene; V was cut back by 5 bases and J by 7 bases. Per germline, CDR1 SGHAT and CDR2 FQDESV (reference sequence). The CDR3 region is CASSLWTGNIQYF. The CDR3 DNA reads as TGTGCCAGCAGCCTCTGGACAGGGAACATTCAGTACTTC.